The sequence of this T cell receptor (beta chain) was determined in a study of graft-versus-host responses after intestinal transplantation. Looking at the study overall: Transplant recipients had multivisceral, liver-intestinal, or isolated intestinal grafts.

This CDR3 has 15 amino acids. CDR1 is SGDLS and CDR2 is YYNGEE in the germline V gene. Trimming took 0 bases from V and 5 from J; bases not matched to a gene: 5. On this clone itself: The antigen is not known.

Study-wide results and caveats: Some GvH clones appeared in ileal mucosa or blood before recipient bone marrow. Early after transplant, HvG clones declined as circulating GvH clones peaked. Graft-donor T cell macrochimerism coincided with high graft-versus-host to host-versus-graft clonal ratios in allografts.

TCRdb's table, derived via immunoSEQ multiplex PCR, lists solely in-frame clones and lacks some. The repertoire has 85,000 to 110,000 clones, 93% of them found once; the top ten carry approximately 1%. The input for sequencing was unstimulated CD8+ T cells sorted from spleen or lymph node cells, taken before intestinal transplant. The V call is TRBV9, the J call TRBJ2-3; 8 bases fit TRBD2. The clonotype was recovered from a human donor who received an intestinal transplant. The CDR3 spells CASSVAGGPGDTQYF. CDR3 DNA sequence: TGTGCCAGCAGCGTAGCGGGGGGGCCCGGAGATACGCAGTATTTT.